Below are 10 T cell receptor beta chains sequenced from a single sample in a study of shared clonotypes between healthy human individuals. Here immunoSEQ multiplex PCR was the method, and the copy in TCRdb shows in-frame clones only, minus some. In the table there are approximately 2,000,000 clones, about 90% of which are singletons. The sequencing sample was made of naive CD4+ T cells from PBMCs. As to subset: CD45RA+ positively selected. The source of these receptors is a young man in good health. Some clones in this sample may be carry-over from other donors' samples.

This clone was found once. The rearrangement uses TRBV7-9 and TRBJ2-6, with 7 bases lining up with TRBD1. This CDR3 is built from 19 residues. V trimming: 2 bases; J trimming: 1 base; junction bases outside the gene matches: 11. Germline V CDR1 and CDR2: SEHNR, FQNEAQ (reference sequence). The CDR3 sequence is CASSLTGATPLSGANVLTF. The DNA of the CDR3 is TGTGCCAGCAGCTTAACAGGGGCCACACCATTGTCTGGGGCCAACGTCCTGACTTTC.

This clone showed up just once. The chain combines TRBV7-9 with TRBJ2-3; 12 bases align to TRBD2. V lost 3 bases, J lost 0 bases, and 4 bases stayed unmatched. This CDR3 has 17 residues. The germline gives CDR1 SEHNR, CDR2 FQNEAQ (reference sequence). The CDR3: CASSLGLAGLSTDTQYF. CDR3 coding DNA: TGTGCCAGCAGCTTGGGACTAGCGGGTTTAAGCACAGATACGCAGTATTTT. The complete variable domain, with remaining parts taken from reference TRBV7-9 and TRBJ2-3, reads DTGVSQNPRHKITKRGQNVTFRCDPISEHNRLYWYRQTLGQGPEFLTYFQNEAQLEKSRLLSDRFSAERPKGSFSTLEIQRTEQGDSAMYLCASSLGLAGLSTDTQYFGPGTRLTVL.

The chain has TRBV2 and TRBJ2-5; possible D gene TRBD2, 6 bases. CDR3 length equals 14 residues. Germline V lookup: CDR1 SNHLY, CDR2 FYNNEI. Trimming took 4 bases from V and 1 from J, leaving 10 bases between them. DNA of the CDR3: TGTGCCAGCAGTGTTTACGGGGGCCAAGAGACCCAGTACTTC. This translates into CASSVYGGQETQYF.

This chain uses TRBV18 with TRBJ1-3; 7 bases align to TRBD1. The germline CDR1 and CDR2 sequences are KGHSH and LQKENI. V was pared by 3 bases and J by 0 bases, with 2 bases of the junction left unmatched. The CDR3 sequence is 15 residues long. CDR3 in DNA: TGTGCCAGCTCACCGGGGGACAGCTCTGGAAACACCATATATTTT. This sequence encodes CASSPGDSSGNTIYF.

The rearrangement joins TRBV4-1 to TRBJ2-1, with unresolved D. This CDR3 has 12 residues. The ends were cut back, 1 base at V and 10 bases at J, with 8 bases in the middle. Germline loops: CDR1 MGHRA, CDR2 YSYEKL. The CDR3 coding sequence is TGCGCCAGCAGCCAAGTACGGAGCGAGCAGTTCTTC. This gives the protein CASSQVRSEQFF.

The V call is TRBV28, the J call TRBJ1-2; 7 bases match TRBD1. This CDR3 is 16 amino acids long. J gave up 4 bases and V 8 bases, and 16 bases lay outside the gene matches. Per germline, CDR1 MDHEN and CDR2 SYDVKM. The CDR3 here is CASGGGLGQGVYGYTF. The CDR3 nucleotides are TGTGCCAGCGGCGGTGGTTTAGGGCAGGGGGTCTATGGCTACACCTTC.

CDR3 residues: CASSPISGTLYQETQYF. The CDR3 coding sequence is TGTGCCAGCAGTCCCATATCCGGGACATTGTACCAAGAGACCCAGTACTTC. This chain uses TRBV6-8 with TRBJ2-5; the D gene is possibly TRBD1 (6 bases). Germline CDR1 reads MNHGY; CDR2 reads SAAAGT. The CDR3 contains 17 residues. Trimming cost V 5 bases and J 0 bases, with 19 bases left between them.

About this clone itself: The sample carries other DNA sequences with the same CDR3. CDR3 sequence (DNA): TGCGCCAGCAGCTTGGAACTAGCGGGAGGGCCTTACGAGCAGTACTTC. It specifies CASSLELAGGPYEQYF. The chain joins TRBV5-1 to TRBJ2-7; 13 bases map to TRBD2. Germline trimming cut 0 bases from V and 4 bases from J; bases unmatched to any gene: 4. Germline loops: CDR1 SGHRS, CDR2 YFSETQ. The CDR3 spans 16 residues.

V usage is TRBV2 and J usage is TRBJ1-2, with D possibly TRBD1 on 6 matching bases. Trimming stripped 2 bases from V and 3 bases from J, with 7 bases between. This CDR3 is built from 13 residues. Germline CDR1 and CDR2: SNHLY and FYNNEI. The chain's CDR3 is CASSENRDYGYTF. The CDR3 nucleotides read TGTGCCAGCAGTGAAAACAGGGACTATGGCTACACCTTC.

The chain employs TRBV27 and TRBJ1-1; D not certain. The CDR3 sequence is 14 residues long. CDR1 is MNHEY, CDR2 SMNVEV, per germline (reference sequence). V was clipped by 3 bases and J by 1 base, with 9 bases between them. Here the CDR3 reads CASSFGLANTEAFF. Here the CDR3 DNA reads TGTGCCAGCAGTTTTGGGTTAGCGAACACTGAAGCTTTCTTT.